This T cell receptor beta chain was recovered during a study of technical replicates of blood from four donors. The assay was immunoSEQ multiplex PCR, and TCRdb's table has in-frame clones only and misses some. The repertoire consists of about 98,000 clones, with 90% to 96% occurring once and the leading ten covering over 0.2%. This CDR3 has 14 residues. Germline CDR1 reads LNHNV; CDR2 reads YYDKDF (reference sequence). Trimming removed 1 base at V and 6 bases at J, with 12 bases between. This receptor was obtained from a human donor in good health. This chain links TRBV15 with TRBJ1-2; D perhaps matches TRBD1 (6 bases). The sequenced sample consisted of T cells isolated from PBMCs. Written as DNA, the CDR3 is TGTGCCACCAGCAGAGTGGCAGGGGCGAATGGCTACACCTTC. Residues: CATSRVAGANGYTF.